Below, 16 T cell receptor beta chains from the same sample are listed, as sequenced in a study of monozygotic twins with inflammatory bowel disease. Using the 5' RACE reads, TCRdb records one entry per CDR3 protein without DNA. The repertoire table contains approximately 200,000 distinct CDR3 sequences. Sequencing input: blood. Receptors were obtained from a human donor with ulcerative colitis or Crohn's disease, or a healthy co-twin of an affected twin (not recorded which).

The CDR3 loop is CASSPSTGIYEQYF. The chain is built from TRBV4-1 and TRBJ2-7; with no DNA, the TCRdb D assignment of TRBD1 cannot be verified. The CDR3 is 14 amino acids. Germline loops: CDR1 MGHRA, CDR2 YSYEKL.

The chain joins TRBV5-1 to TRBJ2-1; TCRdb's assignment of TRBD2 cannot be checked, as there is no DNA. Germline CDR1 SGHRS, CDR2 YFSETQ. The CDR3 sequence is 16 residues long. The CDR3 here is CASSLEGAGGHNEQFF. The variable domain in full, completed from reference TRBV5-1 and TRBJ2-1, reads KAGVTQTPRYLIKTRGQQVTLSCSPISGHRSVSWYQQTPGQGLQFLFEYFSETQRNKGNFPGRFSGRQFSNSRSEMNVSTLELGDSALYLCASSLEGAGGHNEQFFGPGTRLTVL.

J is TRBJ2-5 and V is TRBV10-3. The germline gives CDR1 ENHRY, CDR2 SYGVKD. There are 15 residues in the CDR3. CDR3 loop: CAISEADRKRETQYF.

This sequence joins TRBV12-3 or TRBV12-4 and TRBJ2-3. The CDR3 runs 17 residues. The CDR3 loop reads CASRDLKTRTSTDTQYF.

The chain couples TRBV4-2 to TRBJ2-3; the TCRdb call, TRBD1, lacks DNA for checking. This CDR3 has 14 amino acids. Looked up from germline, CDR1 is LGHNA and CDR2 is YNFKEQ. This CDR3 is CASSRGDDTDTQYF.

CDR3 amino acids: CASSFMTGDNEQFF. This chain joins TRBV7-6 and TRBJ2-1; TCRdb calls TRBD1, which cannot be checked without DNA. Germline CDR1 SGHVS, CDR2 FNYEAQ. The CDR3 consists of 14 residues.

V is TRBV3-1 and J is TRBJ1-2. Germline V gene lookup returns CDR1 LGHDT and CDR2 YNNKEL (reference sequence). The CDR3 spans 14 residues. The CDR3 sequence: CASSREGGNYGYTF. Full variable domain (rest looked up from reference TRBV3-1 and TRBJ1-2): DTAVSQTPKYLVTQMGNDKSIKCEQNLGHDTMYWYKQDSKKFLKIMFSYNNKELIINETVPNRFSPKSPDKAHLNLHINSLELGDSAVYFCASSREGGNYGYTFGSGTRLTVV.

V and J are TRBV27 and TRBJ1-5. Germline lookup yields CDR1 MNHEY and CDR2 SMNVEV (reference sequence). CDR3 length equals 14 residues. This CDR3 is CASREGYSNQPQHF.

This chain joins TRBV18 and TRBJ2-1; TCRdb designates TRBD1, a call that cannot be tested without DNA. This CDR3 is 15 amino acids long. Germline V gene data show CDR1 as KGHSH and CDR2 as LQKENI. The CDR3 reads CASSPGQAVSNEQFF.

The genes are TRBV5-5 and TRBJ1-5. Germline V gives CDR1 SGHKS, CDR2 YYEKEE (reference sequence). This CDR3 is built from 15 residues. The CDR3 sequence is CASSWGRVSGQPQHF.

The chain carries TRBV7-9 and TRBJ2-7; the D call from TCRdb, TRBD2, cannot be confirmed without DNA. Germline-derived CDR1 and CDR2 are SEHNR and FQNEAQ (reference sequence). This CDR3 spans 14 amino acids. The CDR3 protein is CASSLLAGLDEQYF.

The chain joins TRBV2 to TRBJ2-3; TCRdb calls TRBD1, which cannot be checked without DNA. Per germline, CDR1 SNHLY and CDR2 FYNNEI. The CDR3 runs to 14 residues. The CDR3 protein is CAGTTETSTDTQYF. The full variable domain, completed using reference TRBV2 and TRBJ2-3, is EPEVTQTPSHQVTQMGQEVILRCVPISNHLYFYWYRQILGQKVEFLVSFYNNEISEKSEIFDDQFSVERPDGSNFTLKIRSTKLEDSAMYFCAGTTETSTDTQYFGPGTRLTVL.

The rearrangement links TRBV5-1 to TRBJ1-6. The germline gives CDR1 SGHRS, CDR2 YFSETQ. The CDR3 sequence is 13 residues long. CDR3: CASSLAENSPLHF. The full variable domain, completed using reference TRBV5-1 and TRBJ1-6, is KAGVTQTPRYLIKTRGQQVTLSCSPISGHRSVSWYQQTPGQGLQFLFEYFSETQRNKGNFPGRFSGRQFSNSRSEMNVSTLELGDSALYLCASSLAENSPLHFGNGTRLTVT.

This chain connects TRBV6-1 to TRBJ2-2; the TCRdb D gene call, TRBD1, has no DNA to confirm it. Germline loops: CDR1 MNHNS, CDR2 SASEGT. There are 14 residues in the CDR3. The CDR3: CASRNDRLTGELFF.

The chain is built from TRBV20-1 and TRBJ1-2; as DNA is missing, the TRBD1 call by TCRdb cannot be tested. The CDR3 is 14 amino acids. Germline CDR1 is DFQATT and CDR2 is SNEGSKA (reference sequence). The CDR3 spells CSARAGQVLYGYTF.

The chain combines TRBV4-1 with TRBJ1-1; TCRdb names TRBD1, which stays unverified in the absence of DNA. This CDR3 spans 14 amino acids. Germline V gene lookup returns CDR1 MGHRA and CDR2 YSYEKL. The CDR3 region is CASSQPRGRLEAFF.